The 27 T cell receptor beta chains below come from one sample, sequenced in a study of blood T cell repertoires in COVID-19. Libraries were prepared by immunoSEQ multiplex PCR; TCRdb keeps only in-frame clonotypes and omits some of them. The sample lists around 310,000 clones, 90% occurring once. Input material: peripheral blood. These receptors were collected from a woman aged 35 to 49 with COVID-19, enrolled during active disease.

The chain employs TRBV2 and TRBJ1-2, with D possibly being TRBD1 (6 bases). Germline loops: CDR1 SNHLY, CDR2 FYNNEI. Trimming cost V 8 bases and J 4 bases, with 17 bases left between them. The CDR3 has 14 amino acids. CDR3 sequence reads: CASRPGGGFYGYTF. The CDR3 DNA reads as TGTGCCAGCCGACCCGGGGGGGGCTTCTATGGCTACACCTTC.

The J gene is TRBJ2-7, the V gene TRBV6-6; D is uncertain. V was cut by 7 bases and J by 2 bases, with 12 bases left in between. The germline V gene has CDR1 MNHNY and CDR2 SVGAGI (reference sequence). The CDR3 is made up of 13 amino acids. This CDR3 is CASTTDGPYEQYF. The CDR3 DNA sequence: TGTGCCAGCACCACAGACGGTCCCTACGAGCAGTACTTC.

The chain couples TRBV30 to TRBJ1-6; 8 nucleotides line up with TRBD1. The V segment lost 2 bases and the J segment 6 bases; nucleotides outside the gene matches: 3. The CDR3 has 14 amino acids. CDR1 GTSNPN and CDR2 SVGIG come from the germline V gene (reference sequence). The CDR3 sequence is CAWSQGAGNSPLHF. DNA of the CDR3: TGTGCCTGGAGTCAGGGGGCCGGTAATTCACCCCTCCACTTT.

This sequence joins TRBV5-6 and TRBJ1-2; D is uncertain. Germline CDR1 and CDR2: SGHDT and YYEEEE. The CDR3 spans 14 residues. V was trimmed by 4 bases and J by 4 bases, leaving 14 bases between them. CDR3 bases: TGTGCCAGCAGCCGCTCCCGGGGAGTCTATGGCTACACCTTC. Translated, it gives CASSRSRGVYGYTF.

The V and J genes are TRBV6-5 and TRBJ2-1; weak D call: TRBD2 (6 bases). Between the trimmed V and J ends, which lost 6 bases and 10 bases, there was a span of 16 bases. The CDR3 length is 13 residues. Germline V gives CDR1 MNHEY, CDR2 SVGAGI. CDR3 sequence (DNA): TGTGCCAGCAGCCGGGGGATGGGCGCGGAGCAGTTCTTC. Residues: CASSRGMGAEQFF.

The chain carries TRBV6-5 and TRBJ2-7, with 7 bases lining up with TRBD2. With V trimmed by 2 bases and J by 4 bases, 11 bases remained unmatched. This CDR3 region has 16 residues. Germline assignment: CDR1 MNHEY and CDR2 SVGAGI. The CDR3 DNA follows: TGTGCCAGCAGTTACGGTGCAGGCGGGAGTACGTACGAGCAGTACTTC. Translation: CASSYGAGGSTYEQYF.

The chain links TRBV18 to TRBJ2-7; a weak D match, TRBD2 (6 bases). CDR3 length equals 17 residues. Trimming stripped 3 bases from V and 7 bases from J, with 25 bases between. Germline CDR1 and CDR2: KGHSH and LQKENI. The CDR3 coding sequence is TGTGCCAGCTCACCTTACCTCTCGGGGGACCGAACGGGAGAGCAGTACTTC. Amino acids: CASSPYLSGDRTGEQYF.

The rearrangement uses TRBV28 and TRBJ1-1, with 9 bases that match TRBD1. The germline CDR1 and CDR2 sequences are MDHEN and SYDVKM. The ends lost 8 bases at V and 4 bases at J; junction bases unmatched: 14. This CDR3 region has 16 residues. This CDR3 is CASGFSRDRVVTEAFF. The CDR3 nucleotides read TGTGCCAGCGGATTCTCCCGGGACAGGGTTGTCACTGAAGCTTTCTTT.

V is TRBV7-6 and J is TRBJ1-2, with D possibly TRBD1 on 5 matching bases. This CDR3 has 14 amino acids. Per the germline V gene, CDR1 is SGHVS and CDR2 is FNYEAQ. Trimming stripped 7 bases from V and 0 bases from J, with 12 bases between. The CDR3 spells CASTPDTANYGYTF. The CDR3 region has the DNA TGTGCCAGCACCCCGGACACCGCTAACTATGGCTACACCTTC.

This clone was recorded once. The chain joins TRBV7-9 to TRBJ2-5; TRBD2 aligns across 7 bases. Per the germline V gene, CDR1 is SEHNR and CDR2 is FQNEAQ (reference sequence). The CDR3 loop spans 15 amino acids. V trimming: 2 bases; J trimming: 2 bases; junction bases outside the gene matches: 5. In DNA form, the CDR3 reads TGTGCCAGCAGCTTAATGTCGCGGGGGCAAGAGACCCAGTACTTC. Residues: CASSLMSRGQETQYF.

V usage is TRBV19 and J usage is TRBJ1-4; tentative D call: TRBD1 (6 bases). This CDR3 contains 12 residues. CDR1 is LNHDA and CDR2 is SQIVND in the germline V gene (reference sequence). V was trimmed by 4 bases and J by 12 bases, leaving 12 bases between them. CDR3 region: CASSTQGNELFF. The CDR3 nucleotides are TGTGCCAGTAGTACGCAGGGGAATGAACTGTTTTTT.

The chain is built from TRBV7-9 and TRBJ2-7; 10 positions agree with TRBD1. Germline CDR1 reads SEHNR; CDR2 reads FQNEAQ (reference sequence). The V and J ends lost 2 bases and 4 bases, in that order; junction bases with no gene match: 8. The CDR3 has 16 residues. CDR3 sequence: CASSLPSGTGAYEQYF. The CDR3 nucleotides are TGTGCCAGCAGCTTACCCTCCGGGACAGGGGCTTACGAGCAGTACTTC.

The chain has TRBV27 and TRBJ1-6; tentative D call: TRBD1 (6 bases). Germline V gives CDR1 MNHEY, CDR2 SMNVEV (reference sequence). The CDR3 is 14 amino acids. Deletions cut 4 bases from V and 9 bases from J, with 13 bases between. The CDR3 protein is CASSSEQGGSPLHF. CDR3 nucleotides: TGTGCCAGCAGTTCGGAACAGGGTGGTTCACCCCTCCACTTT.

This sequence joins TRBV18 and TRBJ2-6, with D maybe TRBD1 (5 bases). The V end was cut by 7 bases, the J end by 1 base, with 20 bases between. The CDR3 has 18 amino acids. Germline values: CDR1 KGHSH, CDR2 LQKENI. The CDR3 nucleotides read TGTGCCAGCTTTACTTGGGGCGGCTCCGCATCTGGGGCCAACGTCCTGACTTTC. Translation: CASFTWGGSASGANVLTF.

The chain has TRBV11-3 and TRBJ1-6; 7 bases fit TRBD1. V gave up 5 bases and J gave up 0 bases; unmatched junction bases: 7. Germline V lookup: CDR1 SGHNT, CDR2 YENEEA. The CDR3 length is 17 residues. The DNA of the CDR3 is TGTGCCAGCAGCGCTACCCGGGACAGCTCCTATAATTCACCCCTCCACTTT. Translation: CASSATRDSSYNSPLHF.

This clone was counted once. The CDR3 nucleotides read TGTGCCAGCAGCGTAGTAGATTACACTGAAGCTTTCTTT. This translates into CASSVVDYTEAFF. The chain has TRBV9 and TRBJ1-1; D ambiguous. Germline V lookup: CDR1 SGDLS, CDR2 YYNGEE. Trimming took 0 bases from V and 3 from J, leaving 6 bases between them. CDR3 length: 13 amino acids.

The chain couples TRBV9 to TRBJ2-1, with 9 bases matching TRBD1. CDR1 is SGDLS, CDR2 YYNGEE, per germline. This CDR3 spans 15 amino acids. The V gene end was trimmed by 6 bases and the J gene end by 2 bases; junction bases not matched to a gene: 6. For the CDR3, the DNA is TGTGCCAGCAATACCGGGACAGGGACCTACAATGAGCAGTTCTTC. Its protein is CASNTGTGTYNEQFF.

This clone appeared once. The gene calls are TRBV24-1 and TRBJ2-2; TRBD1 matches 8 bases. CDR3 length: 17 amino acids. The J segment lost 6 bases and the V segment lost 6 bases, leaving 14 bases of the junction unmatched. The germline V gene has CDR1 KGHDR and CDR2 SFDVKD. The CDR3 DNA reads as TGTGCCACCAGTAAAGGGGGCGGACAGGGTTTTTCCGGGGAGCTGTTTTTT. Amino acids: CATSKGGGQGFSGELFF.

The chain has TRBV6-2 or TRBV6-3 and TRBJ2-5; D gene unclear. This CDR3 comprises 13 residues. Germline CDR1 reads MNHEY; CDR2 reads SVGEGT. Trimming took off 3 bases at V and 4 bases at J, with 9 bases between the two ends. The CDR3 nucleotides are TGTGCCAGCAGTTATCTGGAGAGAGAGACCCAGTACTTC. Its translation is CASSYLERETQYF.

The genes are TRBV6-2 or TRBV6-3 and TRBJ2-1, with 7 bases matching TRBD2. V lost 1 base and J lost 6; bases outside the gene matches: 9. This CDR3 has 16 residues. CDR1 is MNHEY and CDR2 is SVGEGT in the germline V gene. The CDR3 DNA reads TGTGCCAGCAGTTACTGGGCGGGAGTCAACCCCAATGAGCAGTTCTTC. It yields the protein CASSYWAGVNPNEQFF.

This rearrangement joins TRBV12-3 or TRBV12-4 to TRBJ2-1; 14 nucleotides agree with TRBD2. The CDR3 is 13 residues long. V was pared by 5 bases and J by 9 bases, with 0 bases of the junction left unmatched. CDR3 region: CASSGLAGGEQFF. CDR3 coding DNA: TGTGCCAGCAGTGGACTAGCGGGGGGTGAGCAGTTCTTC.

This sequence joins TRBV19 and TRBJ1-1, with 8 bases that match TRBD1. The germline gives CDR1 LNHDA, CDR2 SQIVND (reference sequence). V lost 5 bases and J lost 4; bases outside the gene matches: 12. The CDR3 runs to 16 residues. The DNA for the CDR3 is TGTGCCAGTAGTCGCGACATCAGGGGGCTGCGCACTGAAGCTTTCTTT. Its translation: CASSRDIRGLRTEAFF.

The J gene is TRBJ2-7, the V gene TRBV6-6; TRBD1 agrees at 7 bases. The V segment lost 2 bases and the J segment 6 bases; nucleotides outside the gene matches: 10. Germline V lookup: CDR1 MNHNY, CDR2 SVGAGI (reference sequence). There are 15 residues in the CDR3. The CDR3 reads CASSYGQDAFPEQYF. The CDR3 DNA is TGTGCCAGCAGTTACGGACAGGACGCGTTTCCCGAGCAGTACTTC.

The J gene is TRBJ2-1, the V gene TRBV2; TRBD1 aligns across 9 bases. The CDR3 contains 16 residues. After removal of 7 bases from V and 8 bases from J, the junction contained 15 bases not matched to a gene. The germline V gene encodes CDR1 SNHLY and CDR2 FYNNEI. CDR3 nucleotide sequence: TGTGCCAGCAAAATAAGGACAGGGGCCGGTGCGGATGAGCAGTTCTTC. It yields the protein CASKIRTGAGADEQFF.

CDR3 DNA sequence: TGTGCCAGCAGTGAATATCAAACCTCCCCAGGGAATTCACCCCTCCACTTT. Encoded protein: CASSEYQTSPGNSPLHF. The J gene is TRBJ1-6, the V gene TRBV25-1, with a weak D call TRBD1 (5 bases). Germline loops: CDR1 MGHDK, CDR2 SYGVNS. Between the trimmed V and J ends, which lost 0 bases and 7 bases, there was a span of 16 bases. CDR3 length: 17 residues.

The chain employs TRBV7-9 and TRBJ2-7; D is possibly TRBD1 (5 bases). Germline V gene sequence: CDR1 SEHNR, CDR2 FQNEAQ (reference sequence). Trimming removed 5 bases at V and 0 bases at J, with 14 bases between. The CDR3 spans 15 residues. The CDR3 DNA follows: TGTGCCAGCAGCCGAGCCGACAGTTACTCCTACGAGCAGTACTTC. It encodes CASSRADSYSYEQYF.

The chain links TRBV7-2 to TRBJ1-1; the D is unclear. V lost 1 base and J 1 base, leaving 7 bases between the germline ends. Germline V gene data show CDR1 as SGHTA and CDR2 as FQGNSA. This CDR3 is built from 14 residues. CDR3 loop: CASSLGEGNTEAFF. The CDR3 bases are TGTGCCAGCAGCTTAGGGGAGGGGAACACTGAAGCTTTCTTT.